The 23 T cell receptor beta chains presented below share a single source sample, sequenced in a study of cytomegalovirus exposure and HLA in healthy donors. Generated by immunoSEQ multiplex PCR, the TCRdb table keeps only in-frame clones and is missing some. This sample has roughly 47,000 clones, with approximately 94% found just once. The sequenced sample consisted of PBMCs. These receptors came from a woman younger than 30 in good health and CMV-seronegative.

The chain joins TRBV6-5 to TRBJ1-5; the match to TRBD1 covers 10 bases. The CDR3 is made up of 16 amino acids. CDR1 MNHEY and CDR2 SVGAGI come from the germline V gene. After removal of 4 bases from V and 3 bases from J, the junction contained 6 bases not matched to a gene. CDR3 residues: CASSSKGQGYNQPQHF. As DNA, the CDR3 is TGTGCCAGCAGTTCCAAGGGACAGGGGTACAATCAGCCCCAGCATTTT.

The rearrangement uses TRBV5-6 and TRBJ2-1, with D possibly matching TRBD1 (6 bases). Germline V CDR1 and CDR2: SGHDT, YYEEEE. This CDR3 has 15 amino acids. Trimming took 5 bases from V and 1 from J, leaving 13 bases between them. The DNA of the CDR3 is TGTGCCAGCAGGCCCGGGACACCATCCTACAATGAGCAGTTCTTC. Protein product: CASRPGTPSYNEQFF.

The V call is TRBV6-5, the J call TRBJ1-4, with 8 bases that match TRBD1. The V gene end was trimmed by 5 bases and the J gene end by 0 bases; junction bases not matched to a gene: 2. Germline CDR1 reads MNHEY; CDR2 reads SVGAGI. The CDR3 extends over 15 amino acids. In DNA, the CDR3 is TGTGCCAGCAGTCCACAGGGGGCAACTAATGAAAAACTGTTTTTT. Its protein is CASSPQGATNEKLFF.

The chain combines TRBV9 with TRBJ2-5; 10 nucleotides agree with TRBD2. The CDR3 consists of 15 residues. V lost 2 bases, J lost 1 base, and 2 bases stayed unmatched. Germline values: CDR1 SGDLS, CDR2 YYNGEE. The CDR3: CASSVSGGAQETQYF. The CDR3 DNA is TGTGCCAGCAGCGTGAGCGGGGGGGCCCAAGAGACCCAGTACTTC. Full variable domain (missing parts from reference TRBV9 and TRBJ2-5): DSGVTQTPKHLITATGQRVTLRCSPRSGDLSVYWYQQSLDQGLQFLIQYYNGEERAKGNILERFSAQQFPDLHSELNLSSLELGDSALYFCASSVSGGAQETQYFGPGTRLLVL.

V usage is TRBV10-1 and J usage is TRBJ2-1; 7 bases map to TRBD2. The CDR3 consists of 13 residues. The J segment lost 9 bases and the V segment lost 6 bases, leaving 8 bases of the junction unmatched. The germline V gene encodes CDR1 WNHNN and CDR2 SYGVQD (reference sequence). CDR3: CASSARPGGEQFF. DNA for the CDR3: TGCGCCAGCAGCGCCCGCCCGGGGGGTGAGCAGTTCTTC.

The chain combines TRBV30 with TRBJ1-5, with 9 bases matching TRBD1. The V gene end was trimmed by 1 base and the J gene end by 6 bases; junction bases not matched to a gene: 4. This CDR3 spans 14 amino acids. Germline CDR1 GTSNPN, CDR2 SVGIG (reference sequence). The CDR3 DNA follows: TGTGCCTGGAGTGCGATGACAGGGGGTCAGCCCCAGCATTTT. Protein: CAWSAMTGGQPQHF.

This chain links TRBV11-2 with TRBJ2-5; tentative D call: TRBD2 (6 bases). V shed 5 bases and J shed 5 bases, with 12 bases lying between them. The CDR3 loop spans 13 amino acids. The V gene's germline CDR1 is SGHAT and CDR2 FQNNGV. This chain's CDR3 is CASSRTMFETQYF. CDR3 nucleotides: TGTGCCAGCAGCCGGACTATGTTCGAGACCCAGTACTTC.

The rearrangement uses TRBV18 and TRBJ2-6, with no clear D. The CDR3 is 16 residues long. V shed 0 bases and J shed 0 bases, with 6 bases lying between them. The V gene's germline CDR1 is KGHSH and CDR2 LQKENI. This CDR3 reads CASSPPSLSGANVLTF. Here the CDR3 DNA reads TGTGCCAGCTCACCACCTTCACTCTCTGGGGCCAACGTCCTGACTTTC.

This sequence joins TRBV30 and TRBJ1-2; D perhaps matches TRBD1 (6 bases). Germline V CDR1 and CDR2: GTSNPN, SVGIG (reference sequence). CDR3 length equals 11 residues. Trimming shortened V by 2 bases and J by 6 bases, and 7 bases separated the two germline ends. DNA for the CDR3: TGTGCCTGGAGTCAGGGGAATGGCTACACCTTC. Translated: CAWSQGNGYTF.

DNA for the CDR3: TGTGCCAGCAGTGAAGGGGGGGCGAACTATGGCTACACCTTC. Encoded protein: CASSEGGANYGYTF. V is TRBV25-1 and J is TRBJ1-2, with D possibly TRBD1 on 6 matching bases. The CDR3 runs to 14 residues. Germline CDR1 is MGHDK and CDR2 is SYGVNS. V was cut by 2 bases and J by 2 bases, with 9 bases left in between.

This rearrangement joins TRBV28 to TRBJ1-4; maybe TRBD1 (6 bases). Germline V gives CDR1 MDHEN, CDR2 SYDVKM. This CDR3 is 12 amino acids long. V was pared by 2 bases and J by 12 bases, with 10 bases between. CDR3 sequence: CASSLKGGELFF. The CDR3 nucleotides are TGTGCCAGCAGTTTAAAAGGGGGAGAACTGTTTTTT.

This chain connects TRBV5-5 to TRBJ1-1; 7 bases are a match to TRBD1. The CDR3 contains 16 residues. Germline V gene data show CDR1 as SGHKS and CDR2 as YYEKEE (reference sequence). V lost 4 bases and J lost 4; bases outside the gene matches: 13. The DNA for the CDR3 is TGTGCCAGCAGCCCTGAAGGGACAGAGTGGGGCACTGAAGCTTTCTTT. Amino acids: CASSPEGTEWGTEAFF. Filled out from reference TRBV5-5 and TRBJ1-1, the complete variable domain reads DAGVTQSPTHLIKTRGQQVTLRCSPISGHKSVSWYQQVLGQGPQFIFQYYEKEERGRGNFPDRFSARQFPNYSSELNVNALLLGDSALYLCASSPEGTEWGTEAFFGQGTRLTVV.

The chain combines TRBV9 with TRBJ1-5; no definite D call. The CDR3 is 13 amino acids. V lost 4 bases and J lost 4, with 9 bases in between. Germline V gives CDR1 SGDLS, CDR2 YYNGEE. DNA for the CDR3: TGTGCCAGCAGCCCGGCGGGGAATCAGCCCCAGCATTTT. It codes for CASSPAGNQPQHF.

V usage is TRBV9 and J usage is TRBJ2-3, with 8 bases identical to TRBD1. The CDR3 is 17 amino acids. V dropped 4 bases and J dropped 4; count of bases not matched to a gene: 14. CDR1 is SGDLS and CDR2 is YYNGEE in the germline V gene. The CDR3 is CASSRSPGQGGSDTQYF. The CDR3 nucleotides are TGTGCCAGCAGCCGATCACCTGGACAGGGTGGGTCAGATACGCAGTATTTT.

The chain links TRBV28 to TRBJ2-5; D ambiguous. Looked up from germline, CDR1 is MDHEN and CDR2 is SYDVKM. This CDR3 is built from 10 residues. The V and J ends lost 8 bases and 3 bases respectively, with 4 bases between them. The CDR3 reads CASLKETQYF. In DNA, the CDR3 is TGTGCCAGCTTAAAAGAGACCCAGTACTTC.

A few counts support this clone. The genes are TRBV2 and TRBJ1-1; tentatively, D is TRBD1 (5 bases). Germline CDR1 is SNHLY and CDR2 is FYNNEI. The CDR3 consists of 10 residues. V was clipped by 7 bases and J by 10 bases, with 10 bases between them. As DNA, the CDR3 is TGTGCCAGCACGGCGGGGCCAGCTTTCTTT. This codes for CASTAGPAFF.

The rearrangement links TRBV6-1 to TRBJ2-7, with 7 bases identical to TRBD2. The CDR3 runs 15 residues. The J segment lost 0 bases and the V segment lost 4 bases, leaving 6 bases of the junction unmatched. CDR1 and CDR2 (germline): MNHNS, SASEGT. The CDR3 nucleotides are TGTGCCAGCAGTGCAGAAAGCGGGGCCTCCTACGAGCAGTACTTC. Translated, it gives CASSAESGASYEQYF.

This chain joins TRBV5-6 and TRBJ1-1; 8 nucleotides align to TRBD1. In germline, CDR1 is SGHDT, CDR2 YYEEEE. This CDR3 has 14 amino acids. The trim removed 5 bases at V and 4 bases at J, leaving 7 bases unmatched. CDR3 nucleotide sequence: TGTGCCAGCAGTCCACAGGGGGTAGGCACTGAAGCTTTCTTT. It yields the protein CASSPQGVGTEAFF.

J is TRBJ1-2 and V is TRBV27; no firm D call. V lost 5 bases and J 0 bases, leaving 7 bases between the germline ends. Looked up from germline, CDR1 is MNHEY and CDR2 is SMNVEV (reference sequence). This CDR3 has 13 amino acids. The CDR3 nucleotides read TGTGCCAGCAGTCACTACTCTAACTATGGCTACACCTTC. Amino acids: CASSHYSNYGYTF.

The V gene is TRBV10-3, the J gene TRBJ2-7; 7 nucleotides agree with TRBD1. Germline assignment: CDR1 ENHRY and CDR2 SYGVKD. V lost 10 bases, J lost 5 bases, and 17 bases stayed unmatched. CDR3 length: 15 residues. The CDR3 nucleotides are TGTGCCACTTTCTATTTACAGGGGAAAGAAGACGAGCAGTACTTC. Translating gives CATFYLQGKEDEQYF.

CDR3 amino acids: CASSLPSGVITDTQYF. The CDR3 DNA reads TGCGCCAGCAGCTTGCCTAGCGGGGTGATCACAGATACGCAGTATTTT. The rearrangement uses TRBV5-1 and TRBJ2-3, with 9 bases fitting TRBD2. Germline V CDR1 and CDR2: SGHRS, YFSETQ. With 1 base clipped from V and 2 bases from J, the junction kept 5 bases outside the gene matches. The CDR3 totals 16 residues.

The chain joins TRBV11-2 to TRBJ2-7, with 9 bases that match TRBD2. The V and J ends lost 4 bases and 5 bases, in that order; junction bases with no gene match: 12. CDR1 and CDR2 from the germline V gene are SGHAT and FQNNGV. This CDR3 contains 16 residues. The CDR3 spells CASSYGVAGVLDEQYF. The CDR3 region has the DNA TGTGCCAGCAGCTACGGGGTAGCGGGAGTTTTGGACGAGCAGTACTTC. Drawing the rest from reference TRBV11-2 and TRBJ2-7, the complete variable domain is EAGVAQSPRYKIIEKRQSVAFWCNPISGHATLYWYQQILGQGPKLLIQFQNNGVVDDSQLPKDRFSAERLKGVDSTLKIQPAKLEDSAVYLCASSYGVAGVLDEQYFGPGTRLTVT.

The chain recombines TRBV7-8 with TRBJ2-3; 10 bases map to TRBD2. The ends lost 5 bases at V and 6 bases at J; junction bases unmatched: 2. The germline CDR1 and CDR2 sequences are SGHVS and FQNEAQ. The CDR3 sequence is 13 residues long. CDR3: CASSQGLADTQYF. CDR3 nucleotide sequence: TGTGCCAGCAGCCAGGGACTAGCGGATACGCAGTATTTT.